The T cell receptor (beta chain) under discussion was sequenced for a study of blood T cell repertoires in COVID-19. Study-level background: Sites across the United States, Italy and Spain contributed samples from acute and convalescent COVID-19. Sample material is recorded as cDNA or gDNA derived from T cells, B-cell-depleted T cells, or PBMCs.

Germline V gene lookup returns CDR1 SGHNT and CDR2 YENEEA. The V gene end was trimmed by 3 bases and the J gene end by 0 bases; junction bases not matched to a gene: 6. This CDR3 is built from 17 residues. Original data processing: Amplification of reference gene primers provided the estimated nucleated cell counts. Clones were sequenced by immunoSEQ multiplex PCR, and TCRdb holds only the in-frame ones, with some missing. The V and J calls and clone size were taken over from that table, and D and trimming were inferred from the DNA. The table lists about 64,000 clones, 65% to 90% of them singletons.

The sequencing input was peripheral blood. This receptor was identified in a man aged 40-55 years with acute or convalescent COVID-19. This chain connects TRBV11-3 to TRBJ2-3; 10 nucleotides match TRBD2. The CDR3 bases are TGTGCCAGCAGCTTTTTCACTAGCGGGGCTAGCACAGATACGCAGTATTTT. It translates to CASSFFTSGASTDTQYF.